A single sample is the source of the 15 T cell receptor beta chains below, sequenced in a study of blood T cell repertoires in COVID-19. Data came from immunoSEQ multiplex PCR; TCRdb stores just in-frame clones and leaves some out. The data hold some 8,000 clones, with roughly 80% observed a single time. What was sequenced was peripheral blood. These receptors all stem from a human donor with active COVID-19. The donor label of this sample is uncertain.

The CDR3 reads CATGRSGGFGETQYF. For the CDR3, the DNA is TGTGCCACCGGACGCTCAGGGGGCTTTGGAGAGACCCAGTACTTC. The chain recombines TRBV6-5 with TRBJ2-5; 8 nucleotides line up with TRBD1. The CDR3 spans 15 residues. Germline V gives CDR1 MNHEY, CDR2 SVGAGI. After removal of 10 bases from V and 4 bases from J, the junction contained 14 bases not matched to a gene.

The chain combines TRBV12-5 with TRBJ2-7, with TRBD1 as a possible D gene (6 bases). CDR3 length equals 15 residues. Germline lookup yields CDR1 LGHNT and CDR2 FRNRAP. V lost 5 bases and J 3 bases, leaving 17 bases between the germline ends. The CDR3 nucleotides read TGTGCTAGTGGTACCCTCGGGACAACATGCTACGAGCAGTACTTC. As protein: CASGTLGTTCYEQYF. The variable domain in full, completed from reference TRBV12-5 and TRBJ2-7, reads DARVTQTPRHKVTEMGQEVTMRCQPILGHNTVFWYRQTMMQGLELLAYFRNRAPLDDSGMPKDRFSAEMPDATLATLKIQPSEPRDSAVYFCASGTLGTTCYEQYFGPGTRLTVT.

The gene calls are TRBV5-4 and TRBJ2-7; TRBD1 matches 8 bases. This CDR3 has 15 amino acids. V shed 4 bases and J 2 bases; nucleotides not matched to a gene: 8. The V gene's germline CDR1 is SGHNT and CDR2 YYREEE (reference sequence). The CDR3 loop reads CASSPSGGRTYEQYF. The CDR3 nucleotides are TGTGCCAGCAGCCCTTCAGGGGGCCGCACCTACGAGCAGTACTTC.

This clone rates as medium-sized (0.01 to 0.1%). The sample carries other DNA sequences with the same CDR3. This chain links TRBV2 with TRBJ1-5; the D gene is possibly TRBD1 (5 bases). The CDR3 sequence is 14 residues long. Trimming removed 5 bases at V and 3 bases at J, with 11 bases between. The germline CDR1 and CDR2 sequences are SNHLY and FYNNEI. The CDR3 nucleotides read TGTGCCAGCAGTCTGGGGCGAGACAATCAGCCCCAGCATTTT. It specifies CASSLGRDNQPQHF.

By frequency in the sample, this clone is large. The chain combines TRBV18 with TRBJ2-6; D gene unclear. The CDR3 runs 14 residues. V lost 3 bases and J lost 4, with 7 bases in between. Germline values: CDR1 KGHSH, CDR2 LQKENI. The CDR3 DNA is TGTGCCAGCTCACCTCCGGTCGGGGCCAACGTCCTGACTTTC. Encoded protein: CASSPPVGANVLTF.

The V gene is TRBV19, the J gene TRBJ2-1; D is possibly TRBD1 (5 bases). The CDR3 loop spans 13 amino acids. CDR1 is LNHDA and CDR2 is SQIVND in the germline V gene (reference sequence). V was trimmed by 2 bases and J by 9 bases, leaving 11 bases between them. The DNA of the CDR3 is TGTGCCAGTAGTATACTGGCCAGGGCTGAGCAGTTCTTC. Protein: CASSILARAEQFF.

The gene calls are TRBV28 and TRBJ2-5; 11 bases align to TRBD2. Germline trimming cut 4 bases from V and 1 base from J; bases unmatched to any gene: 5. Germline values: CDR1 MDHEN, CDR2 SYDVKM. This CDR3 spans 16 amino acids. In DNA, the CDR3 is TGTGCCAGCAGTTCCCCACTAGCGGGGGCCCAAGAGACCCAGTACTTC. It codes for CASSSPLAGAQETQYF. The whole variable domain, filled in from reference TRBV28 and TRBJ2-5, reads DVKVTQSSRYLVKRTGEKVFLECVQDMDHENMFWYRQDPGLGLRLIYFSYDVKMKEKGDIPEGYSVSREKKERFSLILESASTNQTSMYLCASSSPLAGAQETQYFGPGTRLLVL.

This rearrangement joins TRBV3-1 (or the pseudogene TRBV3-2) to TRBJ2-2, with 9 bases matching TRBD1. The CDR3 consists of 16 residues. In germline, CDR1 is LGHDT, CDR2 YNNKEL (reference sequence). The V and J ends lost 0 bases and 6 bases, in that order; junction bases with no gene match: 5. The CDR3 loop is CASSQDLGQGPGELFF. In nucleotides, the CDR3 is TGTGCCAGCAGCCAAGATCTAGGACAGGGGCCCGGGGAGCTGTTTTTT.

The V call is TRBV11-2, the J call TRBJ2-7, with D possibly being TRBD1 (6 bases). Germline CDR1 SGHAT, CDR2 FQNNGV. Trimming stripped 1 base from V and 7 bases from J, with 20 bases between. The CDR3 loop spans 16 amino acids. The CDR3 DNA follows: TGTGCCAGCAGCTTAGGTTGGAGTTCGGTAGGGGGTGAGCAGTACTTC. It codes for CASSLGWSSVGGEQYF.

This sequence joins TRBV18 and TRBJ1-6; D might be TRBD1 (5 bases). The CDR3 has 18 residues. The ends were cut back, 0 bases at V and 0 bases at J, with 12 bases in the middle. The germline gives CDR1 KGHSH, CDR2 LQKENI. The CDR3 protein is CASSPPLSRGSYNSPLHF. The CDR3 coding sequence is TGTGCCAGCTCACCACCGCTGAGTAGGGGCTCCTATAATTCACCCCTCCACTTT.

The chain carries TRBV6-2 or TRBV6-3 and TRBJ1-5; tentatively, D is TRBD1 (6 bases). V gave up 2 bases and J gave up 4 bases, with 18 bases separating them. CDR3 length: 17 amino acids. Germline values: CDR1 MNHEY, CDR2 SVGEGT. CDR3 protein: CASSYPYGQSYNQPQHF. DNA for the CDR3: TGTGCCAGCAGTTACCCATACGGACAGAGCTATAATCAGCCCCAGCATTTT.

The chain joins TRBV20-1 to TRBJ1-4; D gene unclear. The CDR3 has 11 residues. Looked up from germline, CDR1 is DFQATT and CDR2 is SNEGSKA (reference sequence). With 6 bases removed from V and 10 bases from J, the gap between germline ends came to 12 bases. The CDR3 DNA reads as TGCAGTGCCTTCGAGGTCGGAAAACTGTTTTTT. Encoded protein: CSAFEVGKLFF.

This rearrangement joins TRBV28 to TRBJ1-1; D remains ambiguous. The ends were cut back, 5 bases at V and 11 bases at J, with 15 bases in the middle. The CDR3 covers 12 residues. Germline CDR1 and CDR2: MDHEN and SYDVKM. The chain's CDR3 is CASSPPGVRAFF. CDR3 sequence (DNA): TGTGCCAGCAGTCCCCCGGGTGTTCGGGCTTTCTTT.

V usage is TRBV6-4 and J usage is TRBJ2-3; TRBD2 matches 7 bases. The V segment lost 3 bases and the J segment 4 bases; nucleotides outside the gene matches: 4. The CDR3 runs to 14 residues. Germline V gives CDR1 MRHNA, CDR2 SNTAGT. The CDR3 reads CASSDGGSSDTQYF. The CDR3, as DNA: TGTGCCAGCAGTGATGGCGGGAGTTCAGATACGCAGTATTTT.

V usage is TRBV10-3 and J usage is TRBJ1-5; 9 nucleotides align to TRBD1. Trimming at V came to 6 bases and at J to 2 bases, leaving 5 bases not matched to a gene. Germline CDR1 and CDR2: ENHRY and SYGVKD. CDR3 size: 15 residues. The CDR3: CAISPTGGGNQPQHF. The CDR3 coding sequence is TGTGCCATCAGCCCGACAGGGGGTGGCAATCAGCCCCAGCATTTT.